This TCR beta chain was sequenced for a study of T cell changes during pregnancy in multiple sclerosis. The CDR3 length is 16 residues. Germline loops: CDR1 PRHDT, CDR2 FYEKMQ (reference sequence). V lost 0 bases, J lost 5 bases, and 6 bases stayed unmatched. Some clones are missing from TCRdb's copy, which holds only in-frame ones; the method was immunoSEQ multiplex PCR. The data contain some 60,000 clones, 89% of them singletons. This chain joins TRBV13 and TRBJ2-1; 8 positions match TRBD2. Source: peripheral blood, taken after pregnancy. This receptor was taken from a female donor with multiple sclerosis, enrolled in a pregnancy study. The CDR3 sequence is CASSLGWTSPDNEQFF. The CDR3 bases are TGTGCCAGCAGCTTAGGGTGGACTAGCCCGGACAATGAGCAGTTCTTC.